This TCR beta chain stems from a study of blood T cell repertoires in COVID-19 (dated by TCRdb to 2018 to 2020). Background on the whole study: Collaborator samples came from the United States, Italy and Spain and covered acute and convalescent phases of COVID-19. The material from the prospective study consisted of cDNA or gDNA derived from T cells, B-cell-depleted T cells, or PBMCs. The dataset comprised deeply sampled blood TCRbeta repertoires from subjects exposed to, actively infected with, or recovered from COVID-19. The repertoires were released in a freely available public database intended as a resource for research on the immune response to SARS-CoV-2. The samples were drawn from the first 160 participants of the ongoing ImmuneRACE study and from 1,254 subjects provided by 6 global collaborators. A de-identified subject ID, COVID-19 status, age in years and sex were almost always included in the sample metadata. Where available, HLA class I and class II types were obtained from metadata supplied by the sample provider rather than from assay-based typing.

Via the germline V gene, CDR1 is SGDLS and CDR2 YYNGEE. V lost 0 bases and J lost 5 bases, and the count of bases not matched to a germline gene is 2. The CDR3 holds 16 amino acids from the cysteine to the phenylalanine. Only the CDR3 part of the read is kept: 48 bases, read in frame from the first base. Paper-wide results and their limitations: The quantity of clinical and demographic metadata differed by source and by participant and was supplied without curation.

Collaborating institutions collected whole blood in K2EDTA tubes following their own protocols. For TCRbeta analysis, collaborator samples were shipped as frozen whole blood, as isolated PBMCs, or as DNA extracted from either sample type. TCRbeta CDR3 regions were amplified from genomic DNA using the immunoSEQ Assay, a bias-controlled multiplex PCR. The source study handled its data this way. The number of nucleated cells in each sample was estimated by amplification of reference gene primers within the assay. To quantify the absolute abundance of each unique TCRbeta CDR3 rearrangement, sequence reads were collapsed and filtered. Productive Simpson clonality was computed per sample as the square root of Simpson's diversity index over productive rearrangements. TCRdb provides this immuneACCESS table in a form limited to in-frame rearrangements. Some clones are lacking; in checked studies, under half of them reflect an unresolved V gene, and why the rest are absent is not known. That table furnishes V, J and clone size, whereas the DNA furnished D and trimming. The table for this sample lists about 150,000 clones; 65% to 80% of them were counted only once. The leading ten clones occupy 16% of the sample.

As to this clone: Its target antigen remains unknown. Base qualities were left out, and no much larger clone turns up one base away.

Recombination connected TRBV9 to TRBJ2-1; a stretch of 13 junction bases matches TRBD2. The material sequenced was peripheral blood. This receptor was taken from a man aged 50 to 60 with acute or convalescent COVID-19. The encoded CDR3 is CASSVGLAGGNNEQFF. The DNA sequence is as follows: TGTGCCAGCAGCGTAGGACTAGCGGGGGGAAACAATGAGCAGTTCTTC.